This TCR beta chain derives from a study of blood T cell repertoires in COVID-19. The wider study: From the United States, Italy and Spain came samples of acute and convalescent COVID-19. PBMCs, B-cell-depleted T cells, or T cells were the source of the cDNA or gDNA that made up the material.

In the study's own analysis: From reference gene primer amplification, estimates of nucleated cell counts were derived. Clones were read by immunoSEQ multiplex PCR, and TCRdb kept only the in-frame ones, dropping some. V, J and clone size derive from that table, while D and trimming were established from the DNA sequence. The table records around 18,000 clones, about nine tenths of them present only once. The CDR3 is 15 residues long. CDR1 and CDR2 from the germline V gene are MNHEY and SMNVEV (reference sequence). Trimming cost V 5 bases and J 2 bases; bases outside gene matches: 6. Sequenced sample: peripheral blood. V and J are TRBV27 and TRBJ1-5; 7 bases are shared with TRBD1. The source of this sequence is a human donor in a cohort sampled during active COVID-19. DNA for the CDR3: TGTGCCAGCAGTCGACAGGGCCTCGGCAATCAGCCCCAGCATTTT. Translated: CASSRQGLGNQPQHF.